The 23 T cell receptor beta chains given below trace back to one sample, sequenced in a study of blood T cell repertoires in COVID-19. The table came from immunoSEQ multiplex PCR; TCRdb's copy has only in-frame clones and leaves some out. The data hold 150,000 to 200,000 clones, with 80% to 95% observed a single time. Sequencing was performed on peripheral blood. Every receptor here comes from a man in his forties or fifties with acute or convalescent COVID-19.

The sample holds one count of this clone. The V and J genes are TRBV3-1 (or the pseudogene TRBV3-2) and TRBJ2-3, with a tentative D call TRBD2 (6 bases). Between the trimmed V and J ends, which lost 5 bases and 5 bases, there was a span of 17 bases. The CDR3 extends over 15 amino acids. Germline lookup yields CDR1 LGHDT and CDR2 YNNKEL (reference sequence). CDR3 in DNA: TGTGCCAGCAGCGCCGACCGGGGGAAGGGAGATACGCAGTATTTT. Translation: CASSADRGKGDTQYF.

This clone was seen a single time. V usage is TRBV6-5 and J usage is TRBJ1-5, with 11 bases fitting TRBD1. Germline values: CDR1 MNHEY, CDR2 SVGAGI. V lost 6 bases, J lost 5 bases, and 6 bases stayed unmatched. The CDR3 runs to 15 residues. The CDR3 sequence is CASSGQGAEYQPQHF. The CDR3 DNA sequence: TGTGCCAGCAGCGGACAGGGGGCCGAATATCAGCCCCAGCATTTT.

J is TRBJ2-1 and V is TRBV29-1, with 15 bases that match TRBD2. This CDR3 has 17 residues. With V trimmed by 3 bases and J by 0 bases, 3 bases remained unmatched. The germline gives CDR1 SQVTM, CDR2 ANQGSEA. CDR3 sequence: CSVEGLAGGPSYNEQFF. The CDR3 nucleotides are TGCAGCGTTGAGGGACTAGCGGGGGGCCCCTCCTACAATGAGCAGTTCTTC.

CDR3 bases: TGTGCCAGCAGTACAGGGCTTGTTTTGGAAAAACTGTTTTTT. Translation: CASSTGLVLEKLFF. The chain is built from TRBV27 and TRBJ1-4; D perhaps matches TRBD1 (6 bases). Germline assignment: CDR1 MNHEY and CDR2 SMNVEV (reference sequence). The CDR3 runs to 14 residues. The germline V and J ends were trimmed by 5 bases and 8 bases, with 15 bases remaining between them.

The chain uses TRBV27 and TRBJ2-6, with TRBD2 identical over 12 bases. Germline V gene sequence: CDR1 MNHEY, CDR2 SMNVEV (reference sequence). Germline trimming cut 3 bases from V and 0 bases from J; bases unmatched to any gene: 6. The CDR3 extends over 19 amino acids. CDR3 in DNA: TGTGCCAGCAGTTTCAAGCTAGCGGGAGGGCCCTCTGGGGCCAACGTCCTGACTTTC. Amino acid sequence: CASSFKLAGGPSGANVLTF.

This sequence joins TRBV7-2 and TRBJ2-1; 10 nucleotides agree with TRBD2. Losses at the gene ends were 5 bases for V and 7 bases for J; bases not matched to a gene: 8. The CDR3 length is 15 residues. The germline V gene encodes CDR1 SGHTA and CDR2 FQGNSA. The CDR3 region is CASSTRTSGLNEQFF. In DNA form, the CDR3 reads TGTGCCAGCAGCACCAGGACTAGCGGTCTTAATGAGCAGTTCTTC.

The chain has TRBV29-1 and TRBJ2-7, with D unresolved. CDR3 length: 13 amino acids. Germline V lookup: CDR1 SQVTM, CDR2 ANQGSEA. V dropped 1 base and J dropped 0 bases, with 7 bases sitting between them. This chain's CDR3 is CSVEGQYSYEQYF. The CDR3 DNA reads TGCAGCGTTGAAGGTCAGTACTCCTACGAGCAGTACTTC.

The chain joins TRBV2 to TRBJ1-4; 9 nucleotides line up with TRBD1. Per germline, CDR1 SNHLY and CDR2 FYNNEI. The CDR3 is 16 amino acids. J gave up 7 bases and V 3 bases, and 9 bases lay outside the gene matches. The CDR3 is CASSEPNRGRGEKLFF. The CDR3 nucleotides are TGTGCCAGCAGTGAGCCGAACAGGGGGCGCGGTGAAAAACTGTTTTTT.

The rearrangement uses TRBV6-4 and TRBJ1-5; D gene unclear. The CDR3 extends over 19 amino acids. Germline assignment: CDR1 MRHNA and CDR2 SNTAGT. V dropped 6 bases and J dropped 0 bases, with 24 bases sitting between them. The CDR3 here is CASRPWVPTGRGSNQPQHF. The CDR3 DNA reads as TGTGCCAGCAGACCTTGGGTTCCGACGGGAAGAGGTAGCAATCAGCCCCAGCATTTT.

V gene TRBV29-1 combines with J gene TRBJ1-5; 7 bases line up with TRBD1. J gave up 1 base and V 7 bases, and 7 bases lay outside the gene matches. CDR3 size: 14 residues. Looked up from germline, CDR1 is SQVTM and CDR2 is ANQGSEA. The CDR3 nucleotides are TGCAGCGCCAAGACAGGGATAAGCAATCAGCCCCAGCATTTT. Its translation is CSAKTGISNQPQHF.

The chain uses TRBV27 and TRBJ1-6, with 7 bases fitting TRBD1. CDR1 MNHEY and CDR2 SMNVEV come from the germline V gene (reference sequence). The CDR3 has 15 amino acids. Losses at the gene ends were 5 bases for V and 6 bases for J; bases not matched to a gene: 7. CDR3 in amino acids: CASSPGQAANSPLHF. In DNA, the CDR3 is TGTGCCAGCAGTCCAGGACAGGCGGCTAATTCACCCCTCCACTTT.

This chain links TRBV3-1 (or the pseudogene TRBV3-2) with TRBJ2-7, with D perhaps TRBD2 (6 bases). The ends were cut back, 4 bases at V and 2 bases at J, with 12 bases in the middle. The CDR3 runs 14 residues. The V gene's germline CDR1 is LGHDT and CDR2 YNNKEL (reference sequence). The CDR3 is CASSPRLGPYEQYF. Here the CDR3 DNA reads TGTGCCAGCAGCCCGAGACTAGGTCCCTACGAGCAGTACTTC.

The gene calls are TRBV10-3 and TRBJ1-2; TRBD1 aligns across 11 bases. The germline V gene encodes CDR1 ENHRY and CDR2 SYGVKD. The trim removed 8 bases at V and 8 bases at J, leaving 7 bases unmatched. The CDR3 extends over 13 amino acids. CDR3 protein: CAIRTGGAKGYTF. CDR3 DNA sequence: TGTGCCATCCGGACAGGGGGCGCGAAGGGCTACACCTTC.

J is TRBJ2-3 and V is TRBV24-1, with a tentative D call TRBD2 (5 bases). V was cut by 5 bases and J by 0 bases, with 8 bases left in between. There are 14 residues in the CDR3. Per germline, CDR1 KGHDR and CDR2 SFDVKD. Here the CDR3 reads CATSGWTSTDTQYF. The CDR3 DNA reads TGTGCCACCAGTGGTTGGACTAGCACAGATACGCAGTATTTT.

CDR3 loop: CASSYTGAPHLHF. CDR3 bases: TGTGCCAGCAGTTATACAGGGGCGCCCCACCTCCACTTT. The chain is built from TRBV2 and TRBJ1-6; 7 bases match TRBD1. Germline values: CDR1 SNHLY, CDR2 FYNNEI. This CDR3 is 13 amino acids long. The V segment lost 5 bases and the J segment 15 bases; nucleotides outside the gene matches: 10.

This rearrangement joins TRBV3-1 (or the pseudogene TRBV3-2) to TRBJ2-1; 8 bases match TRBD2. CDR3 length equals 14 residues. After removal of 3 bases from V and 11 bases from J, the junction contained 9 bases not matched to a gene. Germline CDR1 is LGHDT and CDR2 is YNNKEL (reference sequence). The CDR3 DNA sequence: TGTGCCAGCAGCCAGGGGGGAGCGGGAGTTAAGCAGTTCTTC. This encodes CASSQGGAGVKQFF.

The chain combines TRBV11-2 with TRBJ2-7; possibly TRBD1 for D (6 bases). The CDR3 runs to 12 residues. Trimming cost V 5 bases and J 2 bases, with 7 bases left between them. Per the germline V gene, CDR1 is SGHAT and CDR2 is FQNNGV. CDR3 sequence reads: CASSRTAYEQYF. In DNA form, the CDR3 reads TGTGCCAGCAGCAGGACAGCCTACGAGCAGTACTTC.

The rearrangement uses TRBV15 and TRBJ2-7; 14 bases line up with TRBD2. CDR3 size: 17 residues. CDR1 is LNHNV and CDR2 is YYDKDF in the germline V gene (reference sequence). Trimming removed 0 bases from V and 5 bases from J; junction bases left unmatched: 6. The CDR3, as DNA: TGTGCCACCAGCAGAGATTACCCGGGACTAGCGGGAGACGAGCAGTACTTC. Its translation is CATSRDYPGLAGDEQYF.

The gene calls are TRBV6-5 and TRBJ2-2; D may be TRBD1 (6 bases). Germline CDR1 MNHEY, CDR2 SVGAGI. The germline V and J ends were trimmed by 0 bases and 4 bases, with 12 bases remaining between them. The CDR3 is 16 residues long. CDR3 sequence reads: CASSYSVGQFTGELFF. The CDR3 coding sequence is TGTGCCAGCAGTTACTCGGTTGGACAGTTCACCGGGGAGCTGTTTTTT.

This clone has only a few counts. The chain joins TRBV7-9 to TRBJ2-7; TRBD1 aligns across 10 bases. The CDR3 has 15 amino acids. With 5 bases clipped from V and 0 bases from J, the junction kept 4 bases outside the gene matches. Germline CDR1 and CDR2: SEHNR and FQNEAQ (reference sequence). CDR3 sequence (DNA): TGTGCCAGCAGCCCGGGGACAGGGGCCTCCTACGAGCAGTACGTC. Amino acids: CASSPGTGASYEQYV.

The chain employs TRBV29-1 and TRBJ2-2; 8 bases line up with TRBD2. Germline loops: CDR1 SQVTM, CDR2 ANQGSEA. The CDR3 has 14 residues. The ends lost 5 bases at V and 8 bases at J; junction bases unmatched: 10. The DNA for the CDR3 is TGCAGCGTTTTCGGGCACCTAGCGGGTGGGGAGCTGTTTTTT. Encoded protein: CSVFGHLAGGELFF.

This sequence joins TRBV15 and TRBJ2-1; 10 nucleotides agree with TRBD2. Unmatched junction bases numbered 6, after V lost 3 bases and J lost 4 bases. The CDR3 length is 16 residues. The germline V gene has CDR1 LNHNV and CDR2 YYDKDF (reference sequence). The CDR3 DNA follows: TGTGCCACCAGCAGGGCGGGAGCGGGAGGGTACAATGAGCAGTTCTTC. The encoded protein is CATSRAGAGGYNEQFF.

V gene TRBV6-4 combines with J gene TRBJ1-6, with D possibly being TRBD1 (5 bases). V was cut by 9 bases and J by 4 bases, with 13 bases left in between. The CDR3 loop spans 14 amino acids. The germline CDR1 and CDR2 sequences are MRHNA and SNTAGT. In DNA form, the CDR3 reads TGTGCCAGGGGGCCCGCTTGGTATAATTCACCCCTCCACTTT. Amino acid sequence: CARGPAWYNSPLHF.